Listed here are 13 T cell receptor beta chains from one sample, sequenced in a study of shared clonotypes between healthy human individuals. Sequencing used immunoSEQ multiplex PCR; TCRdb keeps in-frame clones, though not all of them. The data contain about 800,000 clones, approximately 97% of them singletons. CD8 cells classed as naive were CD45RO-negative and positively selected for CCR7, excluding terminally differentiated effector memory CD45RA+ cells. Sequenced sample: naive CD8+ T cells sorted from blood. All receptors derive from a man aged 30-40 years in good health.

This chain links TRBV5-1 with TRBJ2-1, with TRBD1 matching over 10 bases. V shed 4 bases, J shed 3 bases, and the junction held 4 bases outside the gene matches. CDR3 length: 15 amino acids. Per the germline V gene, CDR1 is SGHRS and CDR2 is YFSETQ. CDR3 sequence (DNA): TGCGCCAGCAGCCCCCGGACAGGGGGCTACAATGAGCAGTTCTTC. Residues: CASSPRTGGYNEQFF.

The V gene is TRBV7-9, the J gene TRBJ1-4; a possible D gene is TRBD1 (5 bases). V dropped 8 bases and J dropped 6 bases, with 10 bases sitting between them. The CDR3 has 12 amino acids. The germline gives CDR1 SEHNR, CDR2 FQNEAQ (reference sequence). The CDR3 loop reads CASGTADEKLFF. In DNA, the CDR3 is TGTGCCAGCGGGACTGCGGATGAAAAACTGTTTTTT.

This chain uses TRBV6-5 with TRBJ2-7; D possibly corresponds to TRBD2 (5 bases). Germline CDR1 and CDR2: MNHEY and SVGAGI. Trimming pared 8 bases from V and 5 bases from J, leaving 10 bases between. The CDR3 spans 11 residues. The CDR3 nucleotides read TGTGCCAGCTTTGCGGGCAACGAGCAGTACTTC. It translates to CASFAGNEQYF.

The chain combines TRBV29-1 with TRBJ2-2; a weak D match, TRBD2 (6 bases). Trimming took off 3 bases at V and 0 bases at J, with 17 bases between the two ends. The CDR3 is 17 amino acids. Looked up from germline, CDR1 is SQVTM and CDR2 is ANQGSEA. CDR3 sequence: CSVESLGEDSNTGELFF. DNA for the CDR3: TGCAGCGTTGAGTCCTTGGGGGAGGACTCGAACACCGGGGAGCTGTTTTTT.

The CDR3: CASSRPGQDDYEQYF. CDR3 bases: TGTGCCAGCAGCCGCCCGGGACAGGATGACTACGAGCAGTACTTC. The chain uses TRBV5-8 and TRBJ2-7; 8 bases are shared with TRBD1. Germline CDR1 and CDR2: SGHTS and YDEGEE. This CDR3 has 15 residues. V lost 4 bases and J lost 3; bases outside the gene matches: 9.

V is TRBV7-8 and J is TRBJ2-5; possibly TRBD1 for D (6 bases). Trimming left V 5 bases short and J 1 base short, with 17 bases between. The CDR3 runs 16 residues. Per the germline V gene, CDR1 is SGHVS and CDR2 is FQNEAQ. Here the CDR3 DNA reads TGTGCCAGCAGCACCCTTTCGCAACAGGGCCAAGAGACCCAGTACTTC. This gives the protein CASSTLSQQGQETQYF.

The chain recombines TRBV11-2 with TRBJ1-1; tentative D call: TRBD1 (6 bases). In germline, CDR1 is SGHAT, CDR2 FQNNGV. With 3 bases removed from V and 8 bases from J, the gap between germline ends came to 13 bases. The CDR3 has 13 amino acids. The CDR3 coding sequence is TGTGCCAGCAGCTTCAACCAGGGGTGGGAAGCTTTCTTT. The encoded protein is CASSFNQGWEAFF.

The rearrangement uses TRBV5-1 and TRBJ2-3; 12 nucleotides align to TRBD2. The germline V gene encodes CDR1 SGHRS and CDR2 YFSETQ. V was pared by 0 bases and J by 6 bases, with 5 bases of the junction left unmatched. The CDR3 runs to 16 residues. CDR3 sequence: CASSLGLAGAIDTQYF. For the CDR3, the DNA is TGCGCCAGCAGCTTGGGACTAGCGGGAGCCATCGATACGCAGTATTTT.

This chain joins TRBV10-3 and TRBJ1-1; 9 nucleotides agree with TRBD1. J lost 0 bases, V lost 1 base, and 6 bases had no gene match. The CDR3 totals 17 residues. CDR1 and CDR2 (germline): ENHRY, SYGVKD. This CDR3 reads CAISELDRGPMNTEAFF. The DNA for the CDR3 is TGTGCCATCAGTGAGTTGGACAGGGGCCCGATGAACACTGAAGCTTTCTTT.

The chain combines TRBV2 with TRBJ1-1; D not certain. CDR3 length: 13 residues. The V gene's germline CDR1 is SNHLY and CDR2 FYNNEI. Trimming took 6 bases from V and 2 from J, leaving 10 bases between them. The CDR3 sequence: CASRTLHNTEAFF. The CDR3 nucleotides read TGTGCCAGCAGAACTCTACATAACACTGAAGCTTTCTTT. Variable domain in full (rest from reference TRBV2 and TRBJ1-1): EPEVTQTPSHQVTQMGQEVILRCVPISNHLYFYWYRQILGQKVEFLVSFYNNEISEKSEIFDDQFSVERPDGSNFTLKIRSTKLEDSAMYFCASRTLHNTEAFFGQGTRLTVV.

To note about this clone: Other DNA sequences in this sample translate to the same CDR3. For the CDR3, the DNA is TGCAGCGTTGGCCAGGGTAATGAGCAGTTCTTC. Translated, it gives CSVGQGNEQFF. The J gene is TRBJ2-1, the V gene TRBV29-1, with D maybe TRBD1 (5 bases). V lost 4 bases and J lost 7, with 8 bases in between. Germline values: CDR1 SQVTM, CDR2 ANQGSEA. The CDR3 contains 11 residues.

The chain is built from TRBV4-1 and TRBJ2-7, with D perhaps matching TRBD2 (6 bases). The CDR3 contains 16 residues. The V gene lost 3 bases and the J gene lost 3 bases, with 18 bases spanning the gap. Germline V gene data show CDR1 as MGHRA and CDR2 as YSYEKL. CDR3 sequence reads: CASSHEPGLINYEQYF. CDR3 in DNA: TGCGCCAGCAGCCACGAACCGGGACTCATAAACTACGAGCAGTACTTC.

The chain uses TRBV6-1 and TRBJ1-4, with no clear D. The germline V gene has CDR1 MNHNS and CDR2 SASEGT. V lost 1 base, J lost 5 bases, and 8 bases lay in between. There are 14 residues in the CDR3. The CDR3 DNA is TGTGCCAGCAGTGAAGAAATGGGAAATGAAAAACTGTTTTTT. It yields the protein CASSEEMGNEKLFF.